Sequencing of this TCR beta chain was carried out in a study of blood T cell repertoires in COVID-19. Per germline, CDR1 GTSNPN and CDR2 SVGIG (reference sequence). Trimming cost V 5 bases and J 9 bases; bases outside gene matches: 3. This CDR3 is 12 amino acids long. Source study methods: Counts of nucleated cells, estimated from reference gene primer amplification, were obtained. This table comes from immunoSEQ multiplex PCR, and its TCRdb copy is limited to in-frame clones, with some not included. V and J calls and clone size are given by that table; D and trimming were obtained from the DNA. Seen here are over 250,000 clones, around 86% observed once, and the top ten hold roughly 15%.

The chain recombines TRBV30 with TRBJ2-3; TRBD2 agrees at 12 bases. The sequencing sample was made of peripheral blood. This sequence was found in a human donor in a cohort sampled during active COVID-19. The CDR3 DNA follows: TGTGCCTGGTCTAGCGGGAGGGGGACGCAGTATTTT. Its translation is CAWSSGRGTQYF.